Listed below are T cell receptor beta chains from one sample, sequenced in a study of shared clonotypes between healthy human individuals. The method was immunoSEQ multiplex PCR; TCRdb's version includes in-frame clones alone and lacks a portion of them. This sample has hundreds of thousands of clones, with 72% found just once. The sequenced material came from memory CD4+ T cells sorted from blood. The receptors derive from a woman aged 30 to 39 in good health. CDR3s include the opening cysteine and the closing phenylalanine or tryptophan. The order of the fields is V gene, J gene, D gene, clone size, CDR3 protein, CDR3 DNA. A D gene is named only where the DNA matches it firmly. Clone size, where shown, is once, few, many, or a class for clones that have expanded.

v_gene: TRBV6-5; j_gene: TRBJ1-1; d_gene: .; abundance: .; CDR3aa: CASSYPLGEGMTEAFF; CDR3nt: TGTGCCAGCAGTTACCCCCTCGGTGAAGGGATGACTGAAGCTTTCTTT
v_gene: TRBV30; j_gene: TRBJ2-1; d_gene: TRBD2; abundance: .; CDR3aa: CAWRQFKGLADYNEQFF; CDR3nt: TGTGCCTGGAGACAATTCAAGGGACTAGCGGACTACAATGAGCAGTTCTTC
v_gene: TRBV2; j_gene: TRBJ2-3; d_gene: .; abundance: .; CDR3aa: CASLTGSVADTQYF; CDR3nt: TGTGCCAGCCTTACAGGGTCTGTCGCAGATACGCAGTATTTT
v_gene: TRBV27; j_gene: TRBJ2-3; d_gene: .; abundance: .; CDR3aa: CASRVSGFSTDTQYF; CDR3nt: TGTGCCAGCAGGGTTAGCGGCTTTAGCACAGATACGCAGTATTTT
v_gene: TRBV30; j_gene: TRBJ2-7; d_gene: .; abundance: once; CDR3aa: CAWRSTGKVYEQYF; CDR3nt: TGTGCCTGGAGGTCCACAGGGAAGGTCTACGAGCAGTACTTC
v_gene: TRBV2; j_gene: TRBJ1-1; d_gene: TRBD1; abundance: .; CDR3aa: CANYSLGQGFTEAFF; CDR3nt: TGTGCCAACTACTCCTTGGGACAGGGGTTCACTGAAGCTTTCTTT
v_gene: TRBV11-2; j_gene: TRBJ2-1; d_gene: TRBD2; abundance: .; CDR3aa: CASSPRLAGGPSSYNEQFF; CDR3nt: TGTGCCAGCAGCCCCAGACTAGCGGGAGGGCCAAGCTCCTACAATGAGCAGTTCTTC
v_gene: TRBV9; j_gene: TRBJ2-1; d_gene: TRBD2; abundance: .; CDR3aa: CASSVVVGSSGRDEQFF; CDR3nt: TGTGCCAGCAGCGTAGTCGTAGGGAGTAGCGGGAGGGATGAGCAGTTCTTC
v_gene: TRBV19; j_gene: TRBJ1-1; d_gene: .; abundance: .; CDR3aa: CASSITTAVWNTEAFF; CDR3nt: TGTGCCAGTAGTATCACCACGGCCGTCTGGAACACTGAAGCTTTCTTT
v_gene: TRBV5-4; j_gene: TRBJ2-7; d_gene: .; abundance: .; CDR3aa: CASSSVGLTPYEQYF; CDR3nt: TGTGCCAGCAGCTCAGTGGGCCTTACTCCCTACGAGCAGTACTTC
v_gene: TRBV27; j_gene: TRBJ1-1; d_gene: .; abundance: .; CDR3aa: CASSSPTSAGEGGTEAFF; CDR3nt: TGTGCCAGCAGTTCCCCCACCTCGGCAGGCGAAGGTGGCACTGAAGCTTTCTTT
v_gene: TRBV5-4; j_gene: TRBJ1-2; d_gene: .; abundance: .; CDR3aa: CASSLDGGAFRGYTF; CDR3nt: TGTGCCAGCAGCTTGGACGGAGGGGCTTTCCGGGGCTACACCTTC
v_gene: TRBV4-2; j_gene: TRBJ2-1; d_gene: .; abundance: once; CDR3aa: CASSRGGHLLLPNEQFF; CDR3nt: TGTGCCAGCAGCCGGGGGGGACACCTCTTATTGCCCAATGAGCAGTTCTTC
v_gene: TRBV19; j_gene: TRBJ1-2; d_gene: TRBD1; abundance: .; CDR3aa: CASRKRQGVGGYTF; CDR3nt: TGTGCCAGTAGAAAAAGACAGGGGGTCGGTGGCTACACCTTC
v_gene: TRBV7-2; j_gene: TRBJ2-7; d_gene: .; abundance: .; CDR3aa: CASSHEVGEQYF; CDR3nt: TGTGCCAGCAGCCACGAGGTGGGCGAGCAGTACTTC
v_gene: TRBV5-1; j_gene: TRBJ1-5; d_gene: .; abundance: many; CDR3aa: CASSLDGSNQPQHF; CDR3nt: TGCGCCAGCAGCTTGGACGGGAGCAATCAGCCCCAGCATTTT
v_gene: TRBV19; j_gene: TRBJ1-2; d_gene: .; abundance: once; CDR3aa: CASSKRVDGYTF; CDR3nt: TGTGCCAGTAGTAAGAGGGTGGACGGCTACACCTTC
v_gene: TRBV5-1; j_gene: TRBJ2-3; d_gene: .; abundance: .; CDR3aa: CASSLVFLGGTDTQYF; CDR3nt: TGCGCCAGCAGCTTGGTTTTTCTAGGGGGCACAGATACGCAGTATTTT
v_gene: TRBV11-2; j_gene: TRBJ1-4; d_gene: .; abundance: .; CDR3aa: CASRRTVNEKLFF; CDR3nt: TGTGCCAGCAGGAGGACGGTTAATGAAAAACTGTTTTTT
v_gene: TRBV28; j_gene: TRBJ2-3; d_gene: .; abundance: .; CDR3aa: CASIKSPAGITDTQYF; CDR3nt: TGTGCCAGCATCAAGAGCCCAGCGGGTATCACAGATACGCAGTATTTT
v_gene: TRBV6-6; j_gene: TRBJ2-7; d_gene: .; abundance: .; CDR3aa: CASSFPGGQQYF; CDR3nt: TGTGCCAGCAGTTTCCCGGGCGGGCAGCAGTACTTC
v_gene: TRBV6-1; j_gene: TRBJ1-2; d_gene: TRBD1; abundance: few; CDR3aa: CASTTDRGYGYTF; CDR3nt: TGTGCCAGCACCACGGACAGGGGCTATGGCTACACCTTC
v_gene: TRBV28; j_gene: TRBJ1-2; d_gene: .; abundance: .; CDR3aa: CASSQMSYGYTF; CDR3nt: TGTGCCAGCAGCCAGATGAGCTATGGCTACACCTTC
v_gene: TRBV28; j_gene: TRBJ2-2; d_gene: TRBD2; abundance: .; CDR3aa: CASSSSSGRPGELFF; CDR3nt: TGTGCCAGCAGTAGCTCTAGCGGGAGGCCCGGGGAGCTGTTTTTT
v_gene: TRBV5-6; j_gene: TRBJ1-4; d_gene: TRBD1; abundance: .; CDR3aa: CASSLAQGAREKLFF; CDR3nt: TGTGCCAGCAGCTTAGCACAGGGGGCCCGTGAAAAACTGTTTTTT
v_gene: TRBV13; j_gene: TRBJ1-4; d_gene: TRBD1; abundance: .; CDR3aa: CASSRGQVSTNEKLFF; CDR3nt: TGTGCCAGCAGCCGAGGACAGGTTTCCACTAATGAAAAACTGTTTTTT
v_gene: TRBV7-3; j_gene: TRBJ2-1; d_gene: TRBD2; abundance: once; CDR3aa: CASSLTALAGAYNEQFF; CDR3nt: TGTGCCAGCAGCTTAACGGCGCTAGCGGGAGCCTACAATGAGCAGTTCTTC
v_gene: TRBV7-6; j_gene: TRBJ2-7; d_gene: .; abundance: many; CDR3aa: CASSLALDYEQYF; CDR3nt: TGTGCCAGCAGCTTAGCGCTAGACTACGAGCAGTACTTC
v_gene: TRBV4-1; j_gene: TRBJ1-2; d_gene: TRBD1; abundance: .; CDR3aa: CASSQDSSAGTGIINGYTF; CDR3nt: TGCGCCAGCAGCCAAGATAGTTCCGCCGGGACAGGGATAATTAATGGCTACACCTTC
v_gene: TRBV5-1; j_gene: TRBJ2-3; d_gene: .; abundance: .; CDR3aa: CASSSGTQGDTQYF; CDR3nt: TGCGCCAGCAGCTCGGGTACACAGGGAGATACGCAGTATTTT
v_gene: TRBV2; j_gene: TRBJ1-1; d_gene: .; abundance: .; CDR3aa: CASSEHGGNTEAFF; CDR3nt: TGTGCCAGCAGTGAGCACGGGGGGAACACTGAAGCTTTCTTT
v_gene: TRBV19; j_gene: TRBJ2-2; d_gene: .; abundance: .; CDR3aa: CASSISVSGELFF; CDR3nt: TGTGCCAGTAGTATATCAGTCTCCGGGGAGCTGTTTTTT
v_gene: TRBV7-9; j_gene: TRBJ2-6; d_gene: .; abundance: .; CDR3aa: CASTPAGDGANVLTF; CDR3nt: TGTGCCAGCACCCCCGCAGGGGACGGGGCCAACGTCCTGACTTTC
v_gene: TRBV10-3; j_gene: TRBJ2-7; d_gene: .; abundance: .; CDR3aa: CAISEAGKQYF; CDR3nt: TGTGCCATCAGTGAGGCGGGAAAGCAGTACTTC
v_gene: TRBV6-1; j_gene: TRBJ2-7; d_gene: .; abundance: few; CDR3aa: CASSVQSQNYEQYF; CDR3nt: TGTGCCAGCAGTGTACAGAGTCAGAACTACGAGCAGTACTTC
v_gene: TRBV11-2; j_gene: TRBJ2-3; d_gene: .; abundance: .; CDR3aa: CASSDFTRRDTQYF; CDR3nt: TGTGCCAGCAGTGACTTCACTAGGCGAGATACGCAGTATTTT
v_gene: TRBV28; j_gene: TRBJ1-2; d_gene: .; abundance: once; CDR3aa: CASNREGLLAGGYTF; CDR3nt: TGTGCCAGCAACCGGGAGGGGCTGCTAGCGGGGGGCTACACCTTC
v_gene: TRBV6-5; j_gene: TRBJ1-1; d_gene: TRBD1; abundance: .; CDR3aa: CASRTDRTGWIKAFF; CDR3nt: TGTGCCAGCAGAACCGATCGGACAGGGTGGATTAAAGCTTTCTTT
v_gene: TRBV10-3; j_gene: TRBJ2-2; d_gene: .; abundance: few; CDR3aa: CAINGFGNTGELFF; CDR3nt: TGTGCCATCAATGGTTTTGGGAACACCGGGGAGCTGTTTTTT
v_gene: TRBV9; j_gene: TRBJ1-2; d_gene: .; abundance: .; CDR3aa: CASSPRGAEGYTF; CDR3nt: TGTGCCAGCAGCCCGAGGGGGGCCGAGGGCTACACCTTC
v_gene: TRBV6-6; j_gene: TRBJ2-7; d_gene: .; abundance: .; CDR3aa: CASSPGQSRSSYEQYF; CDR3nt: TGTGCCAGCAGTCCCGGCCAGAGCAGGAGCTCCTACGAGCAGTACTTC
v_gene: TRBV27; j_gene: TRBJ2-3; d_gene: TRBD2; abundance: .; CDR3aa: CASSYGRGLAGVSTDTQYF; CDR3nt: TGTGCCAGCAGTTATGGGCGGGGACTAGCGGGAGTCAGCACAGATACGCAGTATTTT
v_gene: TRBV7-9; j_gene: TRBJ2-5; d_gene: .; abundance: .; CDR3aa: CASSLTGRQETQYF; CDR3nt: TGTGCCAGCAGCTTGACAGGGAGGCAAGAGACCCAGTACTTC
v_gene: TRBV5-1; j_gene: TRBJ2-4; d_gene: .; abundance: .; CDR3aa: CASSLATGSDIQYF; CDR3nt: TGCGCCAGCAGCTTGGCCACAGGGTCGGACATTCAGTACTTC
v_gene: TRBV7-9; j_gene: TRBJ2-1; d_gene: .; abundance: medium-sized; CDR3aa: CASSPRTAALGEQFF; CDR3nt: TGTGCCAGCAGCCCCAGGACTGCCGCCTTAGGGGAGCAGTTCTTC
v_gene: TRBV7-9; j_gene: TRBJ1-1; d_gene: .; abundance: .; CDR3aa: CASSGFPGIDTEAFF; CDR3nt: TGTGCCAGCAGTGGATTCCCAGGGATTGATACTGAAGCTTTCTTT
v_gene: TRBV27; j_gene: TRBJ1-1; d_gene: .; abundance: .; CDR3aa: CASSFLGQGTEAFF; CDR3nt: TGTGCCAGCAGTTTTTTAGGGCAGGGCACTGAAGCTTTCTTT
v_gene: TRBV7-9; j_gene: TRBJ1-1; d_gene: .; abundance: .; CDR3aa: CASRAPMNRGTEAFF; CDR3nt: TGTGCCAGCAGGGCCCCAATGAATCGAGGGACTGAAGCTTTCTTT
v_gene: TRBV28; j_gene: TRBJ1-1; d_gene: .; abundance: .; CDR3aa: CASSSPGGKNTEAFF; CDR3nt: TGTGCCAGCAGTTCCCCGGGGGGCAAGAACACTGAAGCTTTCTTT
v_gene: TRBV18; j_gene: TRBJ2-1; d_gene: .; abundance: .; CDR3aa: CASSPPAYSYNEQFF; CDR3nt: TGTGCCAGCTCACCACCGGCTTACTCCTACAATGAGCAGTTCTTC
v_gene: TRBV18; j_gene: TRBJ1-2; d_gene: .; abundance: .; CDR3aa: CASSGVANYGYTF; CDR3nt: TGTGCCAGCTCAGGGGTCGCCAACTATGGCTACACCTTC